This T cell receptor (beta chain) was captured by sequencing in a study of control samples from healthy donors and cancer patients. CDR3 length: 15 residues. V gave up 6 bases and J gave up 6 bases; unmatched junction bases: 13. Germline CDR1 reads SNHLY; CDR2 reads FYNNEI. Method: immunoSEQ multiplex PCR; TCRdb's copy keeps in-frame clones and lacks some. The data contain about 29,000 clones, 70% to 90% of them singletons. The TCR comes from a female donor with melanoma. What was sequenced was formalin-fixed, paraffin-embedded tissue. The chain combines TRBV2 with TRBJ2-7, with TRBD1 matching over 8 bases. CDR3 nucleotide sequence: TGTGCCAGCAGCCTGAGGGAGCAGGGGGCATCCGAGCAGTACTTC. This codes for CASSLREQGASEQYF.